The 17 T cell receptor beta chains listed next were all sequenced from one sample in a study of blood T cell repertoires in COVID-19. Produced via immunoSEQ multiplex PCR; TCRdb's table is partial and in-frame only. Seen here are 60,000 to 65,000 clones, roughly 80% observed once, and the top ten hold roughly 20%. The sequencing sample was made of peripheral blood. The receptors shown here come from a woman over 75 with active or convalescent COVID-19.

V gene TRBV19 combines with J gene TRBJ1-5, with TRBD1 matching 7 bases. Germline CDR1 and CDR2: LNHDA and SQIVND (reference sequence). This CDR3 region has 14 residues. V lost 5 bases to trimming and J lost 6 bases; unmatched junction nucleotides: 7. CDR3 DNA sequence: TGTGCCAGTAGTTTCCAGGGGGGCCGTCAGCCCCAGCATTTT. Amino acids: CASSFQGGRQPQHF.

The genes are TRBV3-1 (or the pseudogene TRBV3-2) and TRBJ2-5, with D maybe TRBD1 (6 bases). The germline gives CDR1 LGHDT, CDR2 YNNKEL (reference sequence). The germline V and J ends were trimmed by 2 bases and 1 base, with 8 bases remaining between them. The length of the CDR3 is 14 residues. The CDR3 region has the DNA TGTGCCAGCAGCCAAAGGACAGTCCAAGAGACCCAGTACTTC. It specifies CASSQRTVQETQYF.

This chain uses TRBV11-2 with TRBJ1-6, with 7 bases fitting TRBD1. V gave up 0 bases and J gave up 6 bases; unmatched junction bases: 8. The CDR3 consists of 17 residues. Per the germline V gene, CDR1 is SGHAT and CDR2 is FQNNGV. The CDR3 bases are TGTGCCAGCAGCTTAGATAGTGTCTGGACAGGTAATTCACCCCTCCACTTT. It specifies CASSLDSVWTGNSPLHF.

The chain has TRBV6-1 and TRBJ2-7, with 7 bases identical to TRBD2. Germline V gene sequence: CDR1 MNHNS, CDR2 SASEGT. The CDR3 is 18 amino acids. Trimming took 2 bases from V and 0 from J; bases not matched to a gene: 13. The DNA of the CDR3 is TGTGCCAGCAGTGAATGGTGGGGGGGTACAGGATTCTCCTACGAGCAGTACTTC. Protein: CASSEWWGGTGFSYEQYF.

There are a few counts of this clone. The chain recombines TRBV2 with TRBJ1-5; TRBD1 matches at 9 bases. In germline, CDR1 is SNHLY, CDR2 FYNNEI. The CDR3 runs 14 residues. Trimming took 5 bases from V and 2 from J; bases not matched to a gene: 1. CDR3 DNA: TGTGCCAGCAGTTGGACAGGGGGCAATCAGCCCCAGCATTTT. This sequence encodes CASSWTGGNQPQHF.

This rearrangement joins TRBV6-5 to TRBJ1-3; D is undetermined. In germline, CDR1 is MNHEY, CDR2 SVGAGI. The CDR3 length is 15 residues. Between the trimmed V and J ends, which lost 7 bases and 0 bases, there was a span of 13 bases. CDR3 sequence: CASTSMSSSGNTIYF. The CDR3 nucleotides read TGTGCCAGCACATCGATGTCGAGCTCTGGAAACACCATATATTTT.

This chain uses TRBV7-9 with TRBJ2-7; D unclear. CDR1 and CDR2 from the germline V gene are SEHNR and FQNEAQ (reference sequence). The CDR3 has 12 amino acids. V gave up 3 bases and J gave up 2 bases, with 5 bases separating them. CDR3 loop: CASSFTTYEQYF. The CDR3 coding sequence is TGTGCCAGCAGCTTCACAACCTACGAGCAGTACTTC.

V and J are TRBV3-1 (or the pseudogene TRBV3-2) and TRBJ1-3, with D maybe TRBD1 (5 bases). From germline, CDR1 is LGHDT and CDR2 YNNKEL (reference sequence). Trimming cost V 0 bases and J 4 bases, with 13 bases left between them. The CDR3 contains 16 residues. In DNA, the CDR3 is TGTGCCAGCAGCCAAGAGGGGGGTGTATCAGGAAACACCATATATTTT. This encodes CASSQEGGVSGNTIYF.

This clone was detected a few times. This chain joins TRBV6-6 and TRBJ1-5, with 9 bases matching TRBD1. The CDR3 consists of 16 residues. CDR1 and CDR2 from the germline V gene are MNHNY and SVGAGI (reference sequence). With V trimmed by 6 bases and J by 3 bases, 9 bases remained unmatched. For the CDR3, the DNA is TGTGCCAGCAGCTACCGGGGACAGGGACTCAATCAGCCCCAGCATTTT. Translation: CASSYRGQGLNQPQHF.

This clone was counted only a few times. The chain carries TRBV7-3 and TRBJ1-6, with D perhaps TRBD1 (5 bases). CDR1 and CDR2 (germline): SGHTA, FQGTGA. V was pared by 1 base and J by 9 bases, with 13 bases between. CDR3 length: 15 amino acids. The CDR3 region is CASSLIGVGVSPLHF. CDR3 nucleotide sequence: TGTGCCAGCAGCTTAATAGGGGTCGGAGTTTCACCCCTCCACTTT.

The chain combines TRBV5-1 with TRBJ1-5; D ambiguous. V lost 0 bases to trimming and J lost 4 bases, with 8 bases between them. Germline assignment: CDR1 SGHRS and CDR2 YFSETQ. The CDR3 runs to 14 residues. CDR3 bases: TGCGCCAGCAGCTTGGACGGCGGGAATCAGCCCCAGCATTTT. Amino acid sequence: CASSLDGGNQPQHF.

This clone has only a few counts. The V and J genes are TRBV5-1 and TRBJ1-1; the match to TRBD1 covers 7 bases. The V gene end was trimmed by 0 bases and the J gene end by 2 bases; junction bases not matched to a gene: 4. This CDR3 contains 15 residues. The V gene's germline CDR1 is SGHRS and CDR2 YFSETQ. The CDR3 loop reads CASSLEGQRNTEAFF. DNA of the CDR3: TGCGCCAGCAGCTTGGAGGGACAGCGCAACACTGAAGCTTTCTTT. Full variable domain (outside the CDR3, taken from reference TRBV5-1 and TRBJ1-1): KAGVTQTPRYLIKTRGQQVTLSCSPISGHRSVSWYQQTPGQGLQFLFEYFSETQRNKGNFPGRFSGRQFSNSRSEMNVSTLELGDSALYLCASSLEGQRNTEAFFGQGTRLTVV.

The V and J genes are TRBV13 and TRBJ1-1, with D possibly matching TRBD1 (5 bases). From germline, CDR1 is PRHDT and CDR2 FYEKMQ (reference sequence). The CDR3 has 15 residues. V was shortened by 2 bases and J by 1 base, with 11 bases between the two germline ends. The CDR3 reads CASSLLGGGNTEAFF. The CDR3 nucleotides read TGTGCCAGCAGCTTATTGGGGGGAGGGAACACTGAAGCTTTCTTT.

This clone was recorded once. The DNA for the CDR3 is TGTGCCAGCAGCTTAAGGGCTAGCGGGGGTGACACAGATACGCAGTATTTT. This codes for CASSLRASGGDTDTQYF. The rearrangement links TRBV7-9 to TRBJ2-3; TRBD2 matches at 10 bases. Germline assignment: CDR1 SEHNR and CDR2 FQNEAQ (reference sequence). V shed 2 bases and J 2 bases; nucleotides not matched to a gene: 7. The CDR3 totals 17 residues. The full variable domain, rest sourced from reference TRBV7-9 and TRBJ2-3, is DTGVSQNPRHKITKRGQNVTFRCDPISEHNRLYWYRQTLGQGPEFLTYFQNEAQLEKSRLLSDRFSAERPKGSFSTLEIQRTEQGDSAMYLCASSLRASGGDTDTQYFGPGTRLTVL.

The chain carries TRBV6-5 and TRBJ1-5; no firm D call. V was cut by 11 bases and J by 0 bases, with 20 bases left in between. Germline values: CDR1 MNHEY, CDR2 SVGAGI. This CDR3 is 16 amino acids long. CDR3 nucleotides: TGTGCCGGAAGTTCGCCGTCGGGGTTTAGCAATCAGCCCCAGCATTTT. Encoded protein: CAGSSPSGFSNQPQHF.

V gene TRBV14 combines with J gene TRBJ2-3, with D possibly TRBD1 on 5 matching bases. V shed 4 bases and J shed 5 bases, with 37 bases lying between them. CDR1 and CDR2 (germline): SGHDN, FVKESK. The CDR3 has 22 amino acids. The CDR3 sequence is CASSPNRSRQKDPDQGEDTQYF. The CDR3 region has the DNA TGTGCCAGCAGCCCCAACCGATCGCGACAGAAAGACCCAGACCAAGGGGAAGATACGCAGTATTTT.

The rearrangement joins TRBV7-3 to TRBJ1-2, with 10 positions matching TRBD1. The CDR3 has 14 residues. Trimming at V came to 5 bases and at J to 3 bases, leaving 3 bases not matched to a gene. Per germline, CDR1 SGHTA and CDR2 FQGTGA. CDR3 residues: CASSPGTGDYGYTF. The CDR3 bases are TGTGCCAGCAGCCCCGGGACAGGGGACTATGGCTACACCTTC. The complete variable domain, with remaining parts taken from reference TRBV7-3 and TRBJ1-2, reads GAGVSQTPSNKVTEKGKYVELRCDPISGHTALYWYRQSLGQGPEFLIYFQGTGAADDSGLPNDRFFAVRPEGSVSTLKIQRTERGDSAVYLCASSPGTGDYGYTFGSGTRLTVV.